One and the same sample provided the 18 T cell receptor beta chains below, sequenced in a study of response to subunit inactivated influenza vaccine (dated by TCRdb to the late 2010s). Library preparation used RT-PCR. Sequencing used an Illumina HiSeq 2500. Starting from the raw public reads, TCRdb applied fastp trimming at Q25, assembled clones with MiXCR and retained in-frame beta chains. All rows with the same CDR3 protein become a single entry with the most common DNA and genes. The sample data list around 200,000 distinct CDR3 sequences, and about 9% of these were observed just once. The ten largest clones take up approximately 10% of the sample. The specimen was non-naive T cells sorted from PBMCs, collected on the day of vaccination. The intended sense of this specimen's cell subset or site label: memory T cell fraction. These receptors were obtained from a man between 50 and 59 years old who received an inactivated influenza vaccine. Donor details come from another sample of the same person, matched by shared clones.

This clonotype appeared a few times. The chain employs TRBV5-1 and TRBJ1-1; 9 bases agree with TRBD1. Germline V gene sequence: CDR1 SGHRS, CDR2 YFSETQ. This CDR3 contains 16 residues. After removal of 0 bases from V and 2 bases from J, the junction contained 5 bases not matched to a gene. CDR3 amino acids: CASSLGTGAYNTEAFF. The CDR3 DNA reads as TGCGCCAGCAGCTTGGGGACAGGGGCCTATAACACTGAAGCTTTCTTT.

A few counts support this clonotype. The chain recombines TRBV30 with TRBJ1-1; 7 bases are a match to TRBD1. Germline trimming cut 0 bases from V and 9 bases from J; bases unmatched to any gene: 4. The CDR3 consists of 12 residues. Germline CDR1 reads GTSNPN; CDR2 reads SVGIG (reference sequence). The CDR3 sequence: CAWSVQGGKAFF. CDR3 DNA sequence: TGTGCCTGGAGTGTCCAGGGGGGAAAAGCTTTCTTT.

This clonotype was seen at least ten times. The chain has TRBV13 and TRBJ2-7, with TRBD2 matching over 9 bases. This CDR3 has 17 amino acids. J was trimmed by 0 bases and V by 0 bases; bases with no gene match: 6. The germline V gene encodes CDR1 PRHDT and CDR2 FYEKMQ (reference sequence). The CDR3 is CASSLGRAGGSSYEQYF. In DNA, the CDR3 is TGTGCCAGCAGCTTAGGCCGTGCGGGGGGGAGCTCCTACGAGCAGTACTTC.

The chain links TRBV2 to TRBJ2-7; D perhaps matches TRBD2 (5 bases). The length of the CDR3 is 14 residues. The V gene lost 4 bases and the J gene lost 6 bases, with 16 bases spanning the gap. Germline values: CDR1 SNHLY, CDR2 FYNNEI. The CDR3 loop reads CASSGGQSLGEQYF. The CDR3 DNA is TGTGCCAGCAGTGGAGGGCAGTCCCTTGGCGAGCAGTACTTC.

The gene calls are TRBV29-1 and TRBJ2-4, with 8 positions matching TRBD1. CDR3 length: 14 amino acids. After removal of 4 bases from V and 4 bases from J, the junction contained 6 bases not matched to a gene. The germline gives CDR1 SQVTM, CDR2 ANQGSEA. CDR3 DNA: TGCAGCGTTGCCGGACAGGGAGCAAAAAACATTCAGTACTTC. It yields the protein CSVAGQGAKNIQYF. The full variable domain, rest sourced from reference TRBV29-1 and TRBJ2-4, is SAVISQKPSRDICQRGTSLTIQCQVDSQVTMMFWYRQQPGQSLTLIATANQGSEATYESGFVIDKFPISRPNLTFSTLTVSNMSPEDSSIYLCSVAGQGAKNIQYFGAGTRLSVL.

This clonotype was seen only a few times. The V and J genes are TRBV28 and TRBJ2-7; 11 bases align to TRBD2. V gave up 6 bases and J gave up 0 bases; unmatched junction bases: 16. The CDR3 consists of 19 residues. Looked up from germline, CDR1 is MDHEN and CDR2 is SYDVKM. CDR3 sequence reads: CASSLNRGLAVTSSYEQYF. CDR3 bases: TGTGCCAGCAGCCTTAACAGGGGACTAGCGGTCACGAGCTCCTACGAGCAGTACTTC.

In this sample, this clonotype turned up a few times. The J gene is TRBJ1-2, the V gene TRBV7-9; 10 bases align to TRBD1. There are 15 residues in the CDR3. The germline V gene encodes CDR1 SEHNR and CDR2 FQNEAQ (reference sequence). Trimming cost V 3 bases and J 4 bases; bases outside gene matches: 5. The CDR3 is CASSLDRGFSYGYTF. Written as DNA, the CDR3 is TGTGCCAGCAGCTTGGACAGGGGGTTTAGCTATGGCTACACCTTC.

This clonotype was found a few times. V is TRBV5-7 and J is TRBJ2-7; 11 bases match TRBD2. TRBV5-7 is an ORF, and what it does is uncertain. The CDR3 loop spans 17 amino acids. Trimming took 7 bases from V and 7 from J; bases not matched to a gene: 19. CDR3 in amino acids: CASGPRASGRTFREQYF. The CDR3 DNA reads TGTGCCAGCGGACCGCGCGCTAGCGGGAGGACCTTCAGGGAGCAGTACTTC.

This clonotype has a handful of counts. This rearrangement joins TRBV5-1 to TRBJ1-4; D remains unclear. The germline CDR1 and CDR2 sequences are SGHRS and YFSETQ. The V end lost 3 bases, the J end lost 8 bases, and 17 bases lay between the germline ends. The CDR3 is 15 amino acids. The CDR3 sequence is CASSSPSVLGEKLFF. CDR3 nucleotide sequence: TGCGCCAGCAGCTCCCCTTCAGTCCTGGGGGAAAAACTGTTTTTT.

This chain joins TRBV27 and TRBJ1-1, with no clear D. Trimming pared 8 bases from V and 1 base from J, leaving 14 bases between. Germline V CDR1 and CDR2: MNHEY, SMNVEV (reference sequence). The CDR3 extends over 14 amino acids. The CDR3: CASAPWVANTEAFF. The CDR3 bases are TGTGCCAGCGCTCCCTGGGTAGCGAACACTGAAGCTTTCTTT.

This clonotype was seen ten or more times. The chain couples TRBV4-3 to TRBJ2-1; D not certain. The CDR3 runs to 19 residues. Germline V gives CDR1 LGHNA, CDR2 YSLEER. V lost 1 base and J lost 1, with 20 bases in between. This CDR3 is CASSQGIDSLKWSYNEQFF. In DNA, the CDR3 is TGCGCCAGCAGCCAAGGCATTGATAGTTTGAAGTGGTCCTACAATGAGCAGTTCTTC.

J is TRBJ2-7 and V is TRBV7-6; D might be TRBD2 (6 bases). The CDR3 spans 15 residues. Germline CDR1 and CDR2: SGHVS and FNYEAQ. The V end was cut by 1 base, the J end by 2 bases, with 12 bases between. The CDR3 is CASSLGGVGPYEQYF. The DNA of the CDR3 is TGTGCCAGCAGCTTAGGGGGGGTAGGCCCCTACGAGCAGTACTTC.

The rearrangement uses TRBV20-1 and TRBJ1-5; 7 nucleotides match TRBD1. Germline V gene data show CDR1 as DFQATT and CDR2 as SNEGSKA (reference sequence). J was trimmed by 0 bases and V by 3 bases; bases with no gene match: 11. The length of the CDR3 is 17 residues. The CDR3 bases are TGCAGTGCTAGGGTTTCCTCGACAGGGAATAGCAATCAGCCCCAGCATTTT. Its protein product is CSARVSSTGNSNQPQHF.

This chain joins TRBV10-3 and TRBJ1-4, with D perhaps TRBD1 (6 bases). This CDR3 has 14 residues. Germline V CDR1 and CDR2: ENHRY, SYGVKD. The V end was cut by 6 bases, the J end by 7 bases, with 15 bases between. In nucleotides, the CDR3 is TGTGCCATCAGCGGGGGGGGCGAGTCTGAAAAACTGTTTTTT. It yields the protein CAISGGGESEKLFF.

This clonotype appeared many times. This sequence joins TRBV7-2 and TRBJ2-1; D gene ambiguous. The CDR3 is 13 amino acids. Germline V gives CDR1 SGHTA, CDR2 FQGNSA. Trimming took 6 bases from V and 6 from J, leaving 12 bases between them. DNA for the CDR3: TGTGCCAGCAGTAGCCCAGGCCTCAATGAGCAGTTCTTC. Translation: CASSSPGLNEQFF.

This clonotype was observed at least ten times. V and J are TRBV28 and TRBJ2-5; D perhaps matches TRBD2 (6 bases). The V end lost 5 bases, the J end lost 4 bases, and 23 bases lay between the germline ends. The length of the CDR3 is 17 residues. Per germline, CDR1 MDHEN and CDR2 SYDVKM. The CDR3 loop reads CASSNPYSGPMGETQYF. Written as DNA, the CDR3 is TGTGCCAGCAGTAACCCCTATAGCGGCCCCATGGGAGAGACCCAGTACTTC.

The sample holds a few counts of this clonotype. The rearrangement uses TRBV29-1 and TRBJ2-2; unclear D gene. Trimming pared 7 bases from V and 8 bases from J, leaving 14 bases between. The V gene's germline CDR1 is SQVTM and CDR2 ANQGSEA. CDR3 length: 12 amino acids. The CDR3 loop reads CSGSSSLGELFF. CDR3 DNA: TGCAGCGGGTCAAGTTCGTTAGGGGAGCTGTTTTTT.

Ten or more counts support this clonotype. The rearrangement links TRBV12-3 or TRBV12-4 to TRBJ1-5; D is undetermined. CDR3 length: 15 residues. Trimming cost V 5 bases and J 3 bases, with 14 bases left between them. This CDR3 is CASSPDPNSNQPQHF. The CDR3 DNA sequence: TGTGCCAGCAGTCCGGACCCTAACTCCAATCAGCCCCAGCATTTT.